This is a list of T cell receptor beta chains from one sample in a study of shared T cell receptors in the human thymus. This table comes from immunoSEQ multiplex PCR, and its TCRdb copy is limited to in-frame clones, with some not included. The table has just under 550,000 clones, around 82% seen once. This sample was shared with a second study, whose subject was human thymus T cells.

Sequenced input: thymocytes. The receptors come from a boy less than two years old with a congenital heart defect. Both conserved end residues are trimmed from each CDR3. The D gene is left open where the match is weak.

d_gene: TRBD1
j_gene: TRBJ1-5
v_gene: TRBV30
CDR3aa: AWTLGQGVGNQPQH

d_gene: -
j_gene: TRBJ1-1
v_gene: TRBV30
CDR3aa: AWSAPRGTTNTEAF

d_gene: TRBD1
j_gene: TRBJ2-7
v_gene: TRBV28
CDR3aa: ASRHVDRGEQY

d_gene: TRBD2
j_gene: TRBJ2-3
v_gene: TRBV7-2
CDR3aa: ASSPGTSGSTDTQY

d_gene: -
j_gene: TRBJ2-5
v_gene: TRBV27
CDR3aa: ASSLVGGMETQY

d_gene: TRBD2
j_gene: TRBJ2-7
v_gene: TRBV25-1
CDR3aa: ASSEGLAGTYEQY

d_gene: TRBD2
j_gene: TRBJ2-7
v_gene: TRBV7-3
CDR3aa: ASSLDRVAGDEQY

d_gene: -
j_gene: TRBJ2-3
v_gene: TRBV5-1
CDR3aa: ASTRGAGDDTQY

d_gene: TRBD2
j_gene: TRBJ2-3
v_gene: TRBV12-5
CDR3aa: ASGPPGLAGGADTQY

d_gene: TRBD2
j_gene: TRBJ2-1
v_gene: TRBV18
CDR3aa: ASSPTEASGRGYNEQF

d_gene: -
j_gene: TRBJ1-5
v_gene: TRBV27
CDR3aa: ASKNRTDTTYSNQPQH

d_gene: TRBD2
j_gene: TRBJ2-7
v_gene: TRBV7-9
CDR3aa: ASSLSGRAVNEQY

d_gene: -
j_gene: TRBJ2-7
v_gene: TRBV18
CDR3aa: ASSATPPGAYEQY

d_gene: TRBD2
j_gene: TRBJ2-3
v_gene: TRBV27
CDR3aa: ASSPWTSGTDTQY

d_gene: TRBD2
j_gene: TRBJ2-7
v_gene: TRBV30
CDR3aa: AWSWTRGGRSYEQY

d_gene: -
j_gene: TRBJ1-5
v_gene: TRBV27
CDR3aa: ASSFQGSNQPQH

d_gene: TRBD1
j_gene: TRBJ2-6
v_gene: TRBV11-2
CDR3aa: ASSLLVGQGSVLT

d_gene: -
j_gene: TRBJ2-1
v_gene: TRBV19
CDR3aa: ASSGGTARNEQF

d_gene: TRBD2
j_gene: TRBJ2-3
v_gene: TRBV30
CDR3aa: AWIPAEREFVDTQY

d_gene: TRBD1
j_gene: TRBJ1-2
v_gene: TRBV5-4
CDR3aa: ASSLVAGGPNGYT

d_gene: -
j_gene: TRBJ1-5
v_gene: TRBV7-2
CDR3aa: ASSLVANQPQH

d_gene: -
j_gene: TRBJ1-2
v_gene: TRBV27
CDR3aa: ASSQAPNYGYT

d_gene: -
j_gene: TRBJ1-1
v_gene: TRBV2
CDR3aa: ASGLTNTEAF

d_gene: -
j_gene: TRBJ2-1
v_gene: TRBV28
CDR3aa: VAGRGNEQF

d_gene: -
j_gene: TRBJ2-5
v_gene: TRBV28
CDR3aa: ASRQGLGTQETQY

d_gene: TRBD2
j_gene: TRBJ2-4
v_gene: TRBV5-4
CDR3aa: ASSFLLAADTHLAKNIQY

d_gene: TRBD2
j_gene: TRBJ2-7
v_gene: TRBV15
CDR3aa: ATSPGTSESKEY

d_gene: -
j_gene: TRBJ1-1
v_gene: TRBV20-1
CDR3aa: SASSQGAF

d_gene: -
j_gene: TRBJ2-1
v_gene: TRBV4-3
CDR3aa: ASSHQPGSLDNEQF

d_gene: -
j_gene: TRBJ2-7
v_gene: TRBV6-6
CDR3aa: ASSYEAATYEQY

d_gene: -
j_gene: TRBJ2-7
v_gene: TRBV7-9
CDR3aa: ASSITGTPREQY

d_gene: TRBD2
j_gene: TRBJ2-1
v_gene: TRBV27
CDR3aa: ASSSGLAGHNEQF

d_gene: -
j_gene: TRBJ2-4
v_gene: TRBV28
CDR3aa: ASTQGGSGNIQY

d_gene: TRBD2
j_gene: TRBJ2-2
v_gene: TRBV7-2
CDR3aa: ASSLGASGLNTGELF

d_gene: TRBD1
j_gene: TRBJ1-5
v_gene: TRBV19
CDR3aa: ASSTTADRVRSNQPQH

d_gene: -
j_gene: TRBJ2-7
v_gene: TRBV11-3
CDR3aa: ASSHSYEQY

d_gene: TRBD2
j_gene: TRBJ2-5
v_gene: TRBV7-4
CDR3aa: ASSSPPRDYQQRQETQY

d_gene: TRBD2
j_gene: TRBJ2-2
v_gene: TRBV11-2
CDR3aa: ASSPWGGRAHTGELF

d_gene: TRBD2
j_gene: TRBJ2-4
v_gene: TRBV27
CDR3aa: ASSFTSGSENIQY

d_gene: -
j_gene: TRBJ2-2
v_gene: TRBV4-3
CDR3aa: ASSQDSGGQNTGELF

d_gene: -
j_gene: TRBJ1-5
v_gene: TRBV18
CDR3aa: ASSPPVGTRNQPQH

d_gene: TRBD1
j_gene: TRBJ2-3
v_gene: TRBV19
CDR3aa: ASSMGDRGTDTQY